Listed below are T cell receptor beta chains from one sample, sequenced in a study of blood T cell repertoires in COVID-19. The method was immunoSEQ multiplex PCR; TCRdb's version includes in-frame clones alone and lacks a portion of them. This sample carries approximately 86,000 clones, 85% of them seen once, and the ten largest clones take nearly 3.5%. What was sequenced was peripheral blood. The receptors come from a man in his fifties or sixties with acute or convalescent COVID-19. Each CDR3 is given with its conserved first and last residue. D genes are given only for firm matches. Size is stated for part of the rows, as once, few or many counts, or as a class when the clone is expanded.

>-|-|TRBJ1-1|TRBV3-1/TRBV3-2
TGTGCCAGCAGCCAAGCAGGGAAGCCGAACACTGAAGCTTTCTTT
CASSQAGKPNTEAFF
>-|TRBD1|TRBJ2-1|TRBV3-1/TRBV3-2
TGTGCCAGCAGCCATGGGACAGCTAACAATGAGCAGTTCTTC
CASSHGTANNEQFF
>-|TRBD2|TRBJ2-5|TRBV15
TGTGCCACCAGCAGAGTGATCGTGGGACTAGCGGGGAAAGAGACCCAGTACTTC
CATSRVIVGLAGKETQYF
>-|TRBD1|TRBJ1-1|TRBV27
TGTGCCAGCAGTTCACCAGGGGGCGCCGGCACTGAAGCTTTCTTT
CASSSPGGAGTEAFF
>few|-|TRBJ1-2|TRBV3-1/TRBV3-2
TGTGCCAGCAGCCAAGATTGGGGGGGAGGCGGCTACACCTTC
CASSQDWGGGGYTF
>-|TRBD2|TRBJ2-4|TRBV2
TGTGCCAGCAGGAAACTAGCGGGGGGAGGTATTCAGTACTTC
CASRKLAGGGIQYF
>-|TRBD1|TRBJ2-6|TRBV7-3
TGTGCCAGCAGCCTCAGACCCGACAGGGCCGGGGCCAACGTCCTGACTTTC
CASSLRPDRAGANVLTF
>-|-|TRBJ1-2|TRBV3-1/TRBV3-2
TGTGCCAGCAGCCAATTCCAGGGAGGGGGGTATGGCTACACCTTC
CASSQFQGGGYGYTF
>-|TRBD2|TRBJ2-1|TRBV19
TGTGCCAGTAGTCCTCTAGCGGGGGGGACCAATGAGCAGTTCTTC
CASSPLAGGTNEQFF
>-|TRBD2|TRBJ2-5|TRBV6-4
TGTGCCAGCAGTGAATCCGGGGGGGCAGGAGAGACCCAGTACTTC
CASSESGGAGETQYF
>few|-|TRBJ1-5|TRBV20-1
TGCAGTGCTAGTGGGGGCAATGGTCAGCCCCAGCATTTT
CSASGGNGQPQHF
>-|TRBD2|TRBJ2-5|TRBV18
TGTGCCAGCTCACCCTCTGAGCGGGGGGGCGGTGAGACCCAGTACTTC
CASSPSERGGGETQYF
>-|-|TRBJ2-7|TRBV28
TGTGCCATCAGACAGGAAAGCTCCTACGAGCAGTACTTC
CAIRQESSYEQYF
>-|-|TRBJ2-7|TRBV9
TGTGCCAGCAGCGTATTGCCGGGGTGGTCCTACGAGCAGTACTTC
CASSVLPGWSYEQYF
>-|TRBD1|TRBJ2-2|TRBV14
TGTGCCAGCAGCCAAGATTGGGTAGACGGGACAGGGACTATCGATTTGAACACCGGGGAGCTGTTTTTT
CASSQDWVDGTGTIDLNTGELFF
>-|TRBD1|TRBJ1-3|TRBV5-1
TGCGCCAGCAGCTTCTCGGGACAGGGGTCAGGAAACACCATATATTTT
CASSFSGQGSGNTIYF